These T cell receptor beta chains were read from a single sample in a study of Ad26.COV2.S vaccination and SARS-CoV-2 variants. Here immunoSEQ multiplex PCR was the method, and the copy in TCRdb shows in-frame clones only, minus some. This table has about 350,000 clones, around 89% appearing once. This specimen consisted of peripheral blood, obtained in a trial of Ad26.COV2.S vaccine versus placebo. All receptors come from a person between 18 and 60 years old who received the Ad26.COV2.S COVID-19 vaccine or a placebo. Both conserved end residues are part of each CDR3. The order of the fields is D gene, clone size, V gene, J gene, CDR3 protein, CDR3 DNA. The D gene is left open where the match is weak. Only some rows state a clone size, as once, few, many or a class for expanded clones.

TRBD1,.,TRBV7-3,TRBJ2-5,CASSRAGGGETQYF,TGTGCCAGCAGCCGGGCAGGGGGTGGGGAGACCCAGTACTTC
TRBD1,once,TRBV9,TRBJ1-1,CASSVGQGATTEAFF,TGTGCCAGCAGCGTAGGACAGGGGGCTACCACTGAAGCTTTCTTT
.,.,TRBV19,TRBJ1-2,CASSIFAGDYGYTF,TGTGCCAGTAGTATTTTCGCAGGGGACTATGGCTACACCTTC
.,.,TRBV7-9,TRBJ2-2,CASSPNPGRRDTGELFF,TGTGCCAGCAGCCCCAATCCGGGCCGCCGAGACACCGGGGAGCTGTTTTTT
TRBD2,.,TRBV10-3,TRBJ2-1,CAISGSPSYNEQFF,TGTGCCATTAGCGGGAGCCCTTCCTACAATGAGCAGTTCTTC
.,.,TRBV6-5,TRBJ1-1,CASSYRGGEAFF,TGTGCCAGCAGTTATAGGGGTGGTGAAGCTTTCTTT
.,.,TRBV18,TRBJ2-7,CASSQKGLYEQYF,TGTGCCAGCTCGCAAAAGGGGCTCTACGAGCAGTACTTC
.,.,TRBV7-2,TRBJ2-1,CASSRTGTPWDEQFF,TGTGCCAGCAGTCGAACCGGGACACCCTGGGATGAGCAGTTCTTC
.,.,TRBV15,TRBJ1-5,CATSRVGNQPQHF,TGTGCCACCAGCAGGGTCGGCAATCAGCCCCAGCATTTT
.,few,TRBV4-2,TRBJ2-2,CASSQNTGELFF,TGTGCCAGCAGCCAAAACACCGGGGAGCTGTTTTTT
TRBD1,.,TRBV19,TRBJ1-1,CASSTRDRGDDTEAFF,TGTGCCAGTAGTACCCGGGACAGGGGGGATGACACTGAAGCTTTCTTT
TRBD2,.,TRBV27,TRBJ2-6,CASRRLAGVAGANVLTF,TGTGCCAGCAGAAGACTAGCGGGAGTAGCTGGGGCCAACGTCCTGACTTTC
.,.,TRBV5-1,TRBJ2-1,CASSLEGSYNEQFF,TGCGCCAGCAGCTTGGAGGGCTCCTACAATGAGCAGTTCTTC
TRBD2,.,TRBV7-6,TRBJ2-3,CASSLKAASGGGTDTQYF,TGTGCCAGCAGCCTCAAGGCGGCTAGCGGGGGGGGCACAGATACGCAGTATTTT
TRBD2,.,TRBV25-1,TRBJ2-3,CASSERGGGDTQYF,TGTGCCAGCAGTGAGCGGGGGGGCGGAGATACGCAGTATTTT
.,.,TRBV6-1,TRBJ1-4,CASSERGGWDEKLFF,TGTGCCAGCAGTGAACGGGGGGGCTGGGATGAAAAACTGTTTTTT
TRBD2,.,TRBV11-1,TRBJ2-1,CASSPRTSGYNEQFF,TGTGCCAGCAGCCCCAGGACTAGCGGCTACAATGAGCAGTTCTTC
.,many,TRBV3-1/TRBV3-2,TRBJ1-3,CASSQERVSGNTIYF,TGTGCCAGCAGCCAAGAAAGGGTTTCTGGAAACACCATATATTTT
.,.,TRBV5-5,TRBJ2-1,CASSLLTGTQSYNEQFF,TGTGCCAGCAGCTTGCTGACCGGGACACAATCCTACAATGAGCAGTTCTTC
.,.,TRBV18,TRBJ1-1,CASSPRSRANENTEAFF,TGTGCCAGCTCCCCTAGATCGAGGGCAAATGAGAACACTGAAGCTTTCTTT
.,.,TRBV19,TRBJ1-5,CASSIATGLSNQPQHF,TGTGCCAGTAGTATAGCTACAGGACTCAGCAATCAGCCCCAGCATTTT
.,.,TRBV6-5,TRBJ2-2,CASRWGNTGELFF,TGTGCCAGCAGGTGGGGGAACACCGGGGAGCTGTTTTTT
TRBD1,.,TRBV18,TRBJ2-2,CASSARQGPANTGELFF,TGTGCCAGCTCAGCGAGACAGGGCCCCGCGAACACCGGGGAGCTGTTTTTT
.,few,TRBV7-9,TRBJ1-2,CASSLGATTYGYTF,TGTGCCAGCAGCTTAGGCGCGACCACTTATGGCTACACCTTC
.,.,TRBV15,TRBJ2-7,CATSRDLAGADYEQYF,TGTGCCACCAGCAGAGATCTCGCGGGGGCGGACTACGAGCAGTACTTC
.,.,TRBV15,TRBJ2-7,CATSRNPGLLSSYEQYF,TGTGCCACCAGCAGAAACCCGGGACTGTTGAGCTCCTACGAGCAGTACTTC
.,.,TRBV19,TRBJ1-1,CASRPILNTEAFF,TGTGCCAGTAGGCCCATACTGAACACTGAAGCTTTCTTT
.,.,TRBV3-1/TRBV3-2,TRBJ2-7,CASTLGGGSYEQYF,TGTGCCAGCACCCTGGGAGGGGGATCCTACGAGCAGTACTTC
TRBD1,.,TRBV19,TRBJ1-5,CASSIGGTGGLQPQHF,TGTGCCAGTAGTATAGGCGGGACAGGGGGCCTACAGCCCCAGCATTTT
TRBD1,once,TRBV19,TRBJ1-5,CASTRQGNNQPQHF,TGTGCCAGTACCCGACAGGGAAACAATCAGCCCCAGCATTTT
.,.,TRBV14,TRBJ2-7,CASSQEWARGEQYF,TGTGCCAGCAGCCAAGAGTGGGCAAGGGGGGAGCAGTACTTC
TRBD2,.,TRBV7-2,TRBJ2-5,CASSRRSLAVQETQYF,TGTGCCAGCAGCCGCCGATCACTAGCGGTACAAGAGACCCAGTACTTC
.,.,TRBV29-1,TRBJ2-5,CSVDIEGQETQYF,TGCAGCGTTGATATAGAGGGGCAAGAGACCCAGTACTTC
.,.,TRBV7-9,TRBJ1-1,CASSLEGNTEAFF,TGTGCCAGCAGCTTAGAAGGAAACACTGAAGCTTTCTTT
.,.,TRBV6-2/TRBV6-3,TRBJ1-2,CASSYSIIGQASGYTF,TGTGCCAGCAGTTACTCGATTATCGGGCAGGCGAGCGGCTACACCTTC
.,few,TRBV29-1,TRBJ1-4,CSVDRGAGEKLFF,TGCAGCGTTGATCGGGGGGCAGGCGAAAAACTGTTTTTT
.,.,TRBV28,TRBJ1-1,CASGPWNTEAFF,TGTGCCAGTGGACCATGGAACACTGAAGCTTTCTTT
TRBD1,.,TRBV10-3,TRBJ1-1,CAISPTGFNSEAFF,TGTGCCATCAGCCCGACAGGGTTCAACTCTGAAGCTTTCTTT